Reported below is one T cell receptor (beta chain). Its specificity is not known. The treatment: 10-day PBMC culture with coronavirus spike peptide pools or control peptides (ViraFEST assay). An Oncomine TCR Beta short-read assay was used to sequence the DNA from cultured CD4+ T cells. MiXCR, applied by TCRdb to the PCR reads, yields one record per CDR3 protein. The sample lists 15,000 or so distinct CDR3 sequences; approximately 50% were seen once. This sample was taken from a study of vaccination and CD4 T cells after COVID-19. At the level of the study: Post-COVID draws came a median around 100 days after diagnosis (range 35 to 161). Post-vaccine specimens were obtained a median roughly 70 days after dose two (range 14 to 241).

Deletions cut 2 bases from V and 5 bases from J, with 14 bases between. CDR3 length: 15 residues. Looked up from germline, CDR1 is MNHEY and CDR2 is SMNVEV (reference sequence). V and J are TRBV27 and TRBJ2-3; possibly TRBD1 for D (5 bases). The receptor was isolated from a human donor who had recovered from COVID-19. Sequencing input: CD4+ T cells from blood, cultured in vitro. CDR3 amino acids: CASSLGKTQGDTQYF. The DNA of the CDR3 is TGTGCCAGCAGTTTAGGGAAAACCCAGGGAGATACGCAGTATTTT.